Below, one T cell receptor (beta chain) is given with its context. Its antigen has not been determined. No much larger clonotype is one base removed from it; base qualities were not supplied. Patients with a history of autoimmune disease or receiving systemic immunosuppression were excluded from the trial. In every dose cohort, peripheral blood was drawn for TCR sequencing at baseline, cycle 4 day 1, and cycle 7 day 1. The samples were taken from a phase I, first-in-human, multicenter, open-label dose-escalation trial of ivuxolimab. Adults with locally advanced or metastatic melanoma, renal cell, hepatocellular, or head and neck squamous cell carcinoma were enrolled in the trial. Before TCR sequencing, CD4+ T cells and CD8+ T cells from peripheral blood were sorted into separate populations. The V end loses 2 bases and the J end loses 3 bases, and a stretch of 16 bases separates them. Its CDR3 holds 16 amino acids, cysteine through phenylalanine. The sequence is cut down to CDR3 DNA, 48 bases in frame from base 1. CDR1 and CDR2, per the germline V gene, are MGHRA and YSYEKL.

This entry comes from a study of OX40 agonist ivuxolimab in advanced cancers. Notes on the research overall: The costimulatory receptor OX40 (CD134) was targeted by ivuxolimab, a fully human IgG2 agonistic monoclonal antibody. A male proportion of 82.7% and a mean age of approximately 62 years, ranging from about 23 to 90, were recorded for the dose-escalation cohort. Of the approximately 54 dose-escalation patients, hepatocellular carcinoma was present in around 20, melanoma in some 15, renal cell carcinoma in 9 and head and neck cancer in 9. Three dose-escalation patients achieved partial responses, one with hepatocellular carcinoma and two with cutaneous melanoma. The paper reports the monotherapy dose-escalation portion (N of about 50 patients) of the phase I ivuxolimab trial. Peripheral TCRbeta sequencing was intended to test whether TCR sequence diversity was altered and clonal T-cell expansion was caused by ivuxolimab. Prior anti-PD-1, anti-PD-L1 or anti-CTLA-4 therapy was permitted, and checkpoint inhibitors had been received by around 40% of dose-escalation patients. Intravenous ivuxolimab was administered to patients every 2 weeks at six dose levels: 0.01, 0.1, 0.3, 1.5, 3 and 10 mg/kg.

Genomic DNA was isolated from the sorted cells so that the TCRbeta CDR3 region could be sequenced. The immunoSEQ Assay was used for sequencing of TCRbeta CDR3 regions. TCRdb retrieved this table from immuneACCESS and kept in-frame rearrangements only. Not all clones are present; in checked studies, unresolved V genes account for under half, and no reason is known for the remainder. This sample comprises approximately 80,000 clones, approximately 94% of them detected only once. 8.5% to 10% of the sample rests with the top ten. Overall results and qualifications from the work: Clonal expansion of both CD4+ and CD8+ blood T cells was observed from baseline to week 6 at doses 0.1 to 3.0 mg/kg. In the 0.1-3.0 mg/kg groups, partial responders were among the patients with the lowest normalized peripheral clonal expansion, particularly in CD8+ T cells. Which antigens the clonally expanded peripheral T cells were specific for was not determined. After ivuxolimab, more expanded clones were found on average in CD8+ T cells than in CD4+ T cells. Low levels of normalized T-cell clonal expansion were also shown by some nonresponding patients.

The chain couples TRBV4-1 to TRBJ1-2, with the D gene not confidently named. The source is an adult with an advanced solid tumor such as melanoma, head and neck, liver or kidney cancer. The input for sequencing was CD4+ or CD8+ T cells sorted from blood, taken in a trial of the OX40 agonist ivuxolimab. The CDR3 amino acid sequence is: CASSQNPDGDHYGYTF. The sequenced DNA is TGCGCCAGCAGCCAAAACCCGGACGGCGATCACTATGGCTACACCTTC.